This TCR beta chain was captured in a study of blood T cell repertoires in COVID-19. The wider study: The study drew acute and convalescent COVID-19 samples from the United States, Italy and Spain.

Study processing details: Reference gene primer amplification in the assay estimated nucleated cell counts. Only in-frame clones appear in the TCRdb table, and some are missing; sequencing was by immunoSEQ multiplex PCR. V, J and clone size derive from that table, while D and trimming were established from the DNA sequence. The profile shows hundreds of thousands of clones, 85% to 90% of them singletons. Participant ages covered about 18 to 89 years across 24 US areas. Recovery meant two consecutive negative NP/OP PCR tests, professional clearance, or resolved symptoms. This clone was found a few times. The junction shows a germline mismatch at one end, possibly a read error. The CDR3 sequence is 12 residues long.

This sequence originates from a woman aged 45 to 65 who had recovered from COVID-19. This rearrangement joins TRBV12-3 or TRBV12-4 to TRBJ1-5, with D unresolved. Specimen: PBMCs or T cells enriched from blood (not recorded which). The chain's CDR3 is CASSRSDQPQHF. The CDR3 nucleotides read TGTGCCAGCAGTCGTAGCGATCAGCCCCAGCATTTT.